This TCR beta chain was sequenced in a study of blood T cell repertoires in COVID-19. Study-wide context: T cells, B-cell-depleted T cells, or PBMCs provided the cDNA or gDNA that served as material.

Using immunoSEQ multiplex PCR, the repertoire was profiled, and TCRdb retains in-frame clones only, with some absent. The profile shows around 450,000 clones, 90% of them singletons. CDR3 length: 13 residues. Germline loops: CDR1 PRHDT, CDR2 FYEKMQ (reference sequence). This clone was seen a few times. Germline is not matched at one junction end, which may reflect a read error. The chain recombines TRBV13 with TRBJ1-2, with D tentatively TRBD1 (6 bases). Material: PBMCs or T cells enriched from blood (not recorded which). The TCR sequence derives from a man aged 18 to 30 who had recovered from COVID-19. The CDR3 loop reads CASSLDLGDTPSF. CDR3 sequence (DNA): TGTGCCAGCAGCTTAGATTTGGGGGACACTCCTTCCTTC. Complete variable domain (other parts from reference TRBV13 and TRBJ1-2): AAGVIQSPRHLIKEKRETATLKCYPIPRHDTVYWYQQGPGQDPQFLISFYEKMQSDKGSIPDRFSAQQFSDYHSELNMSSLELGDSALYFCASSLDLGDTPSFGSGTRLTVV.